The 7 T cell receptor beta chains reported below all come from one sample, sequenced in a study of blood T cell repertoires in COVID-19. The data were produced by immunoSEQ multiplex PCR, yet TCRdb's version contains in-frame clones alone and is incomplete. The sample consists of roughly 200,000 clones, around 76% of them appearing once. Sequencing used peripheral blood. The receptors were gathered from a woman aged 45-65 years with active or convalescent COVID-19.

This clone appeared many times. The CDR3 DNA reads TGTGCCAGACGCCAGCGGTTGGTAGAGACCCAGTACTTC. As protein: CARRQRLVETQYF. The chain links TRBV19 to TRBJ2-5, with D possibly being TRBD2 (5 bases). The V gene's germline CDR1 is LNHDA and CDR2 SQIVND (reference sequence). The CDR3 consists of 13 residues. Trimming stripped 9 bases from V and 4 bases from J, with 15 bases between.

The rearrangement links TRBV30 to TRBJ1-2; D ambiguous. Trimming removed 5 bases from V and 2 bases from J, with 12 bases in between. CDR3 size: 13 residues. Germline assignment: CDR1 GTSNPN and CDR2 SVGIG (reference sequence). The CDR3: CAWAPFENYGYTF. CDR3 DNA sequence: TGTGCCTGGGCCCCTTTTGAGAACTATGGCTACACCTTC.

The genes are TRBV2 and TRBJ1-2; TRBD1 aligns across 7 bases. The V and J ends lost 6 bases and 8 bases, in that order; junction bases with no gene match: 15. Germline loops: CDR1 SNHLY, CDR2 FYNNEI. CDR3 length equals 15 residues. CDR3 DNA: TGTGCCAGCAGCCTCCTTAATAAGGGGGCAAAGGGCTACACCTTC. This sequence encodes CASSLLNKGAKGYTF.

The genes are TRBV28 and TRBJ1-2; unclear D gene. V was pared by 3 bases and J by 7 bases, with 15 bases between. The CDR3 is 14 residues long. Germline CDR1 MDHEN, CDR2 SYDVKM. The CDR3 loop is CASSFPDTGVGYTF. The CDR3, as DNA: TGTGCCAGCAGTTTCCCCGACACGGGAGTTGGCTACACCTTC.

The rearrangement links TRBV28 to TRBJ2-3; TRBD2 is a possible D gene (6 bases). Germline CDR1 is MDHEN and CDR2 is SYDVKM. Trimming removed 3 bases at V and 2 bases at J, with 12 bases between. CDR3 length: 15 amino acids. The CDR3 DNA reads TGTGCCAGCAGTTTGGGGGGACTCCTCACAGATACGCAGTATTTT. Translation gives CASSLGGLLTDTQYF.

The rearrangement uses TRBV24-1 and TRBJ1-2; 10 nucleotides match TRBD1. The CDR3 covers 14 residues. Germline V CDR1 and CDR2: KGHDR, SFDVKD. Trimming took 7 bases from V and 4 from J; bases not matched to a gene: 5. The CDR3 DNA sequence: TGTGCCACCAGCCCACGACAGGGGGCCTATGGCTACACCTTC. As protein: CATSPRQGAYGYTF.

The chain uses TRBV5-1 and TRBJ2-7, with TRBD1 matching 7 bases. Germline assignment: CDR1 SGHRS and CDR2 YFSETQ. After removal of 3 bases from V and 7 bases from J, the junction contained 4 bases not matched to a gene. The CDR3 contains 12 residues. Here the CDR3 reads CASSSTGYEQYF. DNA of the CDR3: TGCGCCAGCAGCTCGACAGGGTATGAGCAGTACTTC.